The 22 T cell receptor beta chains in this list originate from one sample, sequenced in a study of T cell repertoires in aging, cancer and after chemotherapy. TCR beta rearrangements were amplified from peripheral blood genomic DNA. Rearranged V-D-J TRB sequences were amplified with a mixed TRB-A/B primer pool. TCRdb ran MiXCR on the multiplex PCR reads and lists one entry per CDR3 protein. The repertoire consists of over 10,000 distinct CDR3 sequences, with 20% to 30% occurring once and the leading ten covering 2.6%. Sequenced sample: blood. Receptor source: a human donor in good health.

This clonotype is labeled as medium-sized. The V and J genes are TRBV20-1 and TRBJ1-2, with D unclear. Germline values: CDR1 DFQATT, CDR2 SNEGSKA (reference sequence). The CDR3 sequence is 13 residues long. V lost 1 base and J lost 8, with 14 bases in between. CDR3 region: CSARGPISRGYTF. Written as DNA, the CDR3 is TGCAGTGCTAGAGGGCCCATCTCGAGAGGCTACACCTTC.

This clonotype has a handful of counts. The chain links TRBV5-1 to TRBJ1-1, with D maybe TRBD1 (5 bases). Germline V CDR1 and CDR2: SGHRS, YFSETQ. This CDR3 has 14 residues. V dropped 6 bases and J dropped 5 bases, with 17 bases sitting between them. In DNA, the CDR3 is TGCGCCAGCACTCTGCCGGGGCCAGGGACTGAAGCTTTCTTT. Protein: CASTLPGPGTEAFF.

As concerns this clonotype: This could be a read error, since a much larger clone is one nucleotide away. The chain joins TRBV6-1 to TRBJ1-2, with TRBD1 matching over 7 bases. The V and J ends lost 7 bases and 8 bases, in that order; junction bases with no gene match: 10. Looked up from germline, CDR1 is MNHNS and CDR2 is SASEGT. This CDR3 region has 13 residues. In nucleotides, the CDR3 is TGTGCCAGCATGGCCGCTACAGGGGACGGCTACACCTTC. It is translated as CASMAATGDGYTF.

In its sample, this clonotype is medium-sized. This chain uses TRBV20-1 with TRBJ2-7; 10 bases line up with TRBD2. The CDR3 runs to 16 residues. Unmatched junction bases numbered 6, after V lost 1 base and J lost 0 bases. The germline V gene has CDR1 DFQATT and CDR2 SNEGSKA (reference sequence). The CDR3 sequence: CSARGSTSGDSYEQYF. The CDR3 coding sequence is TGCAGTGCTAGAGGTTCTACTAGCGGGGACTCCTACGAGCAGTACTTC.

The CDR3 nucleotides are TGTGCCAGCTCACCAAGCAGGTCGAGACACCAAGAGACCCAGTACTTC. It yields the protein CASSPSRSRHQETQYF. V gene TRBV18 combines with J gene TRBJ2-5; D not resolved. The germline V gene has CDR1 KGHSH and CDR2 LQKENI. The CDR3 has 16 amino acids. V dropped 2 bases and J dropped 0 bases, with 13 bases sitting between them.

This clonotype was observed a few times. The V call is TRBV6-1, the J call TRBJ2-2; D may correspond to TRBD1 or TRBD2 (6 bases each). Germline CDR1 reads MNHNS; CDR2 reads SASEGT. Deletions cut 0 bases from V and 7 bases from J, with 15 bases between. The CDR3 is 16 residues long. As DNA, the CDR3 is TGTGCCAGCAGTGAAGCTCTCGGGGGCTGGAACGGGGAGCTGTTTTTT. Translating it yields CASSEALGGWNGELFF.

This clonotype is medium-sized (0.01 to 0.1%) by share. The chain recombines TRBV11-1 with TRBJ1-1, with a tentative D call TRBD1 (6 bases). CDR3 length: 14 amino acids. V was cut by 6 bases and J by 3 bases, with 14 bases left in between. The germline V gene has CDR1 SGHAT and CDR2 FQDESV (reference sequence). The CDR3 nucleotides read TGTGCCAGCAGGGGGACACCGGGGGACACTGAAGCTTTCTTT. Its translation: CASRGTPGDTEAFF.

This chain joins TRBV11-2 and TRBJ1-6; perhaps TRBD1 as D (5 bases). CDR3 size: 15 residues. Germline CDR1 and CDR2: SGHAT and FQNNGV. V was trimmed by 0 bases and J by 11 bases, leaving 14 bases between them. The chain's CDR3 is CASSLDLGWGTPLHF. The CDR3 DNA reads as TGTGCCAGCAGCTTAGATCTGGGTTGGGGGACACCCCTCCACTTT.

The V call is TRBV6-1, the J call TRBJ2-3; 7 nucleotides agree with TRBD2. CDR1 and CDR2 from the germline V gene are MNHNS and SASEGT. The CDR3 has 11 residues. The trim removed 8 bases at V and 8 bases at J, leaving 4 bases unmatched. The CDR3: CASGQRGTQYF. The CDR3 nucleotides read TGTGCCAGCGGTCAGCGGGGTACGCAGTATTTT.

Only a few counts were recorded for this clonotype. The chain employs TRBV27 and TRBJ2-5; perhaps TRBD1 as D (5 bases). This CDR3 has 13 residues. V was cut by 5 bases and J by 4 bases, with 11 bases left in between. In germline, CDR1 is MNHEY, CDR2 SMNVEV (reference sequence). As DNA, the CDR3 is TGTGCCAGCAGTCCCCGAAGGGGAGAGACCCAGTACTTC. This translates into CASSPRRGETQYF.

This clonotype was seen a few times. The chain is built from TRBV18 and TRBJ2-3, with TRBD1 identical over 8 bases. V was pared by 8 bases and J by 0 bases, with 7 bases of the junction left unmatched. The CDR3 runs to 15 residues. From germline, CDR1 is KGHSH and CDR2 LQKENI. CDR3 loop: CASRTGGHSTDTQYF. The CDR3 nucleotides are TGTGCCAGCCGCACAGGGGGTCATAGCACAGATACGCAGTATTTT.

V is TRBV5-1 and J is TRBJ2-5; 10 bases line up with TRBD2. This CDR3 is 15 amino acids long. The V gene's germline CDR1 is SGHRS and CDR2 YFSETQ. V trimming: 3 bases; J trimming: 6 bases; junction bases outside the gene matches: 8. The CDR3, as DNA: TGCGCCAGCAGCTCCCTAGCGGGGGCATTGAAGACCCAGTACTTC. Amino acid sequence: CASSSLAGALKTQYF.

V and J are TRBV6-5 and TRBJ1-1; TRBD1 might be the D (5 bases). CDR1 and CDR2 (germline): MNHEY, SVGAGI. V lost 5 bases, J lost 5 bases, and 15 bases lay in between. This CDR3 has 14 amino acids. This CDR3 is CASSEIGEGTEAFF. DNA for the CDR3: TGTGCCAGCAGTGAAATAGGGGAAGGTACTGAAGCTTTCTTT.

Notes on this clonotype: A much bigger clone sits one base away, suggesting this may be a read error. The chain links TRBV6-6 to TRBJ1-3; D is ambiguous. The CDR3 runs 14 residues. Per the germline V gene, CDR1 is MNHNY and CDR2 is SVGAGI (reference sequence). CDR3 nucleotides: TGTACCAGCAGAATCGGGGAATCTGGAAACACCATATATTTT. It translates to CTSRIGESGNTIYF.

This chain connects TRBV10-3 to TRBJ1-1; no definite D call. The CDR3 runs 14 residues. CDR1 and CDR2 (germline): ENHRY, SYGVKD. V shed 7 bases and J shed 4 bases, with 16 bases lying between them. CDR3 amino acids: CAITLGSGSTEAFF. The CDR3 nucleotides read TGTGCCATCACCCTAGGGTCGGGGAGCACTGAAGCTTTCTTT.

This clonotype ranks as medium-sized. This rearrangement joins TRBV7-6 to TRBJ2-2; D not resolved. The germline V gene has CDR1 SGHVS and CDR2 FNYEAQ. V was shortened by 5 bases and J by 4 bases, with 8 bases between the two germline ends. This CDR3 contains 13 residues. The CDR3 protein is CASSPRRTGELFF. The CDR3 DNA reads as TGTGCCAGCAGCCCTCGGCGCACCGGGGAGCTGTTTTTT.

This chain links TRBV27 with TRBJ1-4, with D hard to call. The CDR3 loop spans 14 amino acids. Trimming removed 3 bases from V and 4 bases from J, with 9 bases in between. The germline CDR1 and CDR2 sequences are MNHEY and SMNVEV (reference sequence). CDR3 loop: CASSFGQLNEKLFF. CDR3 nucleotide sequence: TGTGCCAGCAGTTTTGGGCAGCTTAATGAAAAACTGTTTTTT.

V is TRBV6-5 and J is TRBJ1-2; the D gene is possibly TRBD1 (6 bases). The CDR3 sequence is 17 residues long. The germline CDR1 and CDR2 sequences are MNHEY and SVGAGI. V lost 5 bases and J lost 2, with 21 bases in between. CDR3 sequence: CASSQRGAGTENYGYTF. As DNA, the CDR3 is TGTGCCAGCAGTCAAAGGGGGGCCGGGACGGAGAACTATGGCTACACCTTC.

V usage is TRBV19 and J usage is TRBJ2-4, with 8 bases identical to TRBD1. CDR3 size: 18 residues. With 2 bases clipped from V and 0 bases from J, the junction kept 9 bases outside the gene matches. Germline V gene data show CDR1 as LNHDA and CDR2 as SQIVND (reference sequence). CDR3 loop: CASSIRETGVLAKNIQYF. In DNA, the CDR3 is TGTGCCAGTAGTATAAGGGAGACAGGGGTCTTAGCCAAAAACATTCAGTACTTC.

This clonotype counts as medium-sized. The CDR3 reads CASSPGMRNTIYF. In DNA form, the CDR3 reads TGTGCCAGCAGTCCAGGGATGAGAAACACCATATATTTT. The chain joins TRBV27 to TRBJ1-3; D might be TRBD1 (5 bases). This CDR3 has 13 amino acids. Germline V gene lookup returns CDR1 MNHEY and CDR2 SMNVEV (reference sequence). Trimming removed 5 bases from V and 5 bases from J, with 10 bases in between.

By share, this clonotype ranks as medium-sized (0.01 to 0.1%). The chain employs TRBV20-1 and TRBJ1-2; 8 nucleotides line up with TRBD1. There are 10 residues in the CDR3. Trimming at V came to 6 bases and at J to 10 bases, leaving 4 bases not matched to a gene. From germline, CDR1 is DFQATT and CDR2 SNEGSKA (reference sequence). The CDR3 coding sequence is TGCAGTGCGCCGACAGGGGTCTACACCTTC. Its translation: CSAPTGVYTF.

This chain uses TRBV12-5 with TRBJ1-1; D is unclear. The CDR3 sequence is 16 residues long. Trimming shortened V by 7 bases and J by 1 base, and 19 bases separated the two germline ends. The germline gives CDR1 LGHNT, CDR2 FRNRAP. CDR3 region: CASDLPGGLSNTEAFF. The CDR3 nucleotides read TGTGCTAGTGACCTCCCGGGAGGGCTTTCGAACACTGAAGCTTTCTTT.